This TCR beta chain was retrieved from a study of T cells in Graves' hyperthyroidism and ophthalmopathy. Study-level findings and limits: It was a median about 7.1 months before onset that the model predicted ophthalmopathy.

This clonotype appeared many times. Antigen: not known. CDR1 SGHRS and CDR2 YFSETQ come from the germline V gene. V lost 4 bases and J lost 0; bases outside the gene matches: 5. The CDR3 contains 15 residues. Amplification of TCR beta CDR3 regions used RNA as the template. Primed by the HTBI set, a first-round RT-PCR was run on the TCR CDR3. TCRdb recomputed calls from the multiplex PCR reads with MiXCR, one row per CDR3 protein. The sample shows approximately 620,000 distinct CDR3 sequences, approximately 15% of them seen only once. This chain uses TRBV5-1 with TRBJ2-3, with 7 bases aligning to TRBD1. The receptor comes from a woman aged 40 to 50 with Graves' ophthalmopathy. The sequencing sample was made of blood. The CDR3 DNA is TGCGCCAGCAGCAACGGGGACAGCAGCACAGATACGCAGTATTTT. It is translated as CASSNGDSSTDTQYF.